The clone carrying this T cell receptor beta chain was observed a single time. The antigen is undetermined. Germline and junction disagree at one end, which may indicate a read error. Whole-study results and caveats: Tumor memory CD4+ T cell TCR gene usage was found to cluster with blood and lymph node memory CD4+ cells and with lymph node naive CD4+ cells. Tumor Treg TCRs overlapped most with tumor naive CD4+ cells.

From germline, CDR1 is DFQATT and CDR2 SNEGSKA (reference sequence). The length of the CDR3 is 13 residues. Full-length variable regions came from constant-region reverse primers plus semi-nested Nested Universal Primer A PCR. TCRdb reprocessed the 5' RACE reads with MiXCR, giving one entry per CDR3 protein. The table lists approximately 7,900 distinct CDR3 sequences, 65% to 70% of them singletons. Specimen: tumor-infiltrating naive CD4+ T cells sorted from the breast tumor. Subset indicated: naive CD4+ T cells, CD4+CD45RA+CD25-. The receptor was derived from a female donor with breast cancer. The chain carries TRBV20-1 and TRBJ2-3; TRBD2 aligns across 10 bases. The CDR3 coding sequence is TGCGGTGCTCCTAGCGGGAGCCCTGATACGCAGTATTTT. Its protein product is CGAPSGSPDTQYF.